The clone carrying this T cell receptor (beta chain) has only one observation. Antigen specificity is unknown. Treatment of the sample: roughly 20 received Ad26.COV2.S at low or high dose, single or two shots; roughly 5 received placebo; per-sample allocation not given. Sampling happened 63 days after the first vaccine or placebo injection. The CDR3 contains 15 residues. Germline V gene sequence: CDR1 MNHEY, CDR2 SMNVEV (reference sequence). V was clipped by 0 bases and J by 0 bases, with 5 bases between them. The data were produced by immunoSEQ multiplex PCR, yet TCRdb's version contains in-frame clones alone and is incomplete. The sample carries about 430,000 clones, 75% to 95% recorded once. The sample originates from a study of Ad26.COV2.S vaccination and SARS-CoV-2 variants. Study overall: Donor participated within the Ad26.COV2.S arm of the COV1001 trial.

Broader study findings: Vaccine and placebo groups showed comparable non-spike TCR breadth.

This receptor was obtained from a person aged 18-60 years who received the Ad26.COV2.S COVID-19 vaccine or a placebo. The sample consisted of peripheral blood, taken in a trial of Ad26.COV2.S vaccine versus placebo. This sequence joins TRBV27 and TRBJ2-2, with D unresolved. Here the CDR3 DNA reads TGTGCCAGCAGTTTATCGTGGACGAACACCGGGGAGCTGTTTTTT. Amino acids: CASSLSWTNTGELFF.